The 21 T cell receptor beta chains listed next were all sequenced from one sample in a study of CD8+ T cells in alopecia areata. Stated treatment: oral pan-JAK inhibitor, 5-10 mg twice daily. In each case, RNA was isolated and then reverse transcribed into cDNA as the sequencing template. TCRdb's copy holds only in-frame clones and misses some; the assay was immunoSEQ multiplex PCR. The sample lists approximately 200,000 clones, roughly three fifths seen once, with roughly 3.3% in the top ten. This sample comprised CD4+ T cells sorted from blood, obtained at week 4, from a patient treated with tofacitinib. Every receptor here comes from a human donor with alopecia areata.

J is TRBJ1-6 and V is TRBV19; D not resolved. The CDR3 length is 13 residues. The V and J ends lost 7 bases and 5 bases respectively, with 9 bases between them. Germline V lookup: CDR1 LNHDA, CDR2 SQIVND (reference sequence). The CDR3 spells CASTHRNNSPLHF. Here the CDR3 DNA reads TGTGCCAGTACCCACCGTAATAATTCACCCCTCCACTTT.

V gene TRBV9 combines with J gene TRBJ2-7, with D possibly TRBD1 on 6 matching bases. This CDR3 spans 14 amino acids. Germline loops: CDR1 SGDLS, CDR2 YYNGEE. Trimming removed 0 bases at V and 4 bases at J, with 11 bases between. This chain's CDR3 is CASSVEQGSYEQYF. The CDR3 DNA follows: TGTGCCAGCAGCGTAGAACAGGGATCTTACGAGCAGTACTTC.

This clone was observed a handful of times. This rearrangement joins TRBV29-1 to TRBJ2-3; TRBD1 matches 9 bases. Germline CDR1 and CDR2: SQVTM and ANQGSEA. CDR3 length equals 14 residues. Trimming at V came to 4 bases and at J to 2 bases, leaving 4 bases not matched to a gene. The CDR3 bases are TGCAGCGTTGCGGACAGGGGACTCACAGATACGCAGTATTTT. Translating it yields CSVADRGLTDTQYF.

V usage is TRBV29-1 and J usage is TRBJ2-7, with 7 bases aligning to TRBD1. CDR3 size: 13 residues. The V segment lost 5 bases and the J segment 3 bases; nucleotides outside the gene matches: 7. The germline gives CDR1 SQVTM, CDR2 ANQGSEA. CDR3 nucleotides: TGCAGCGTTATACAGGGGCTCAGCTACGAGCAGTACTTC. It is translated as CSVIQGLSYEQYF.

The CDR3 DNA reads TGCAGCGTTGAAGTCTCGCCAGGGGTTTATGCCGAGCAGTACTTC. Its translation is CSVEVSPGVYAEQYF. The rearrangement uses TRBV29-1 and TRBJ2-7; possibly TRBD1 for D (6 bases). Germline lookup yields CDR1 SQVTM and CDR2 ANQGSEA. This CDR3 has 15 residues. V was pared by 1 base and J by 6 bases, with 19 bases between.

This clone has more than one count but fewer than ten. The genes are TRBV6-6 and TRBJ2-1; 7 nucleotides align to TRBD2. Per the germline V gene, CDR1 is MNHNY and CDR2 is SVGAGI (reference sequence). The CDR3 spans 14 residues. With 5 bases clipped from V and 7 bases from J, the junction kept 8 bases outside the gene matches. DNA for the CDR3: TGTGCCAGCAGTGGATCCCAGGGAGGGAATGAGCAGTTCTTC. Protein: CASSGSQGGNEQFF.

The chain carries TRBV5-1 and TRBJ1-2; a weak D match, TRBD1 (5 bases). Trimming removed 6 bases from V and 0 bases from J, with 12 bases in between. The CDR3 sequence is 14 residues long. Germline CDR1 and CDR2: SGHRS and YFSETQ. The CDR3 DNA sequence: TGCGCCAGCACTCGGGGGACCGCTAACTATGGCTACACCTTC. It translates to CASTRGTANYGYTF.

The chain uses TRBV4-3 and TRBJ2-3, with 8 bases aligning to TRBD1. The V gene end was trimmed by 4 bases and the J gene end by 2 bases; junction bases not matched to a gene: 14. The CDR3 is 18 amino acids. From germline, CDR1 is LGHNA and CDR2 YSLEER. The CDR3 reads CASSPKLWLDRDTDTQYF. The DNA of the CDR3 is TGCGCCAGCAGCCCAAAACTCTGGCTGGACAGGGACACAGATACGCAGTATTTT.

The rearrangement joins TRBV5-1 to TRBJ2-2; possible D gene TRBD1, 5 bases. There are 15 residues in the CDR3. Germline V gene data show CDR1 as SGHRS and CDR2 as YFSETQ. Trimming removed 2 bases at V and 4 bases at J, with 12 bases between. CDR3 amino acids: CASSFWQGATGELFF. The CDR3 DNA reads TGCGCCAGCAGCTTTTGGCAGGGTGCCACCGGGGAGCTGTTTTTT.

The V call is TRBV29-1, the J call TRBJ1-1, with D possibly TRBD1 on 6 matching bases. V was trimmed by 3 bases and J by 7 bases, leaving 12 bases between them. The CDR3 loop spans 12 amino acids. CDR1 and CDR2 from the germline V gene are SQVTM and ANQGSEA. The DNA for the CDR3 is TGCAGCGTTGAGGGACACGGGCTTGAAGCTTTCTTT. The encoded protein is CSVEGHGLEAFF.

The V call is TRBV5-1, the J call TRBJ1-2; 7 nucleotides match TRBD1. This CDR3 contains 14 residues. V gave up 2 bases and J gave up 5 bases; unmatched junction bases: 6. From germline, CDR1 is SGHRS and CDR2 YFSETQ. The CDR3 coding sequence is TGCGCCAGCAGCTTAAGACAGGGCGCATATGGCTACACCTTC. Amino acids: CASSLRQGAYGYTF.

The DNA of the CDR3 is TGTGCCATCAGCCCCGCTGTCTACGAGACCCAGTACTTC. Amino acid sequence: CAISPAVYETQYF. The V gene is TRBV10-3, the J gene TRBJ2-5; D is uncertain. CDR1 is ENHRY and CDR2 is SYGVKD in the germline V gene. The V gene lost 6 bases and the J gene lost 5 bases, with 13 bases spanning the gap. The CDR3 covers 13 residues.

This clone has more than one count but fewer than ten. V gene TRBV29-1 combines with J gene TRBJ1-1; D unresolved. The germline V gene encodes CDR1 SQVTM and CDR2 ANQGSEA. The CDR3 runs 13 residues. With 8 bases removed from V and 1 base from J, the gap between germline ends came to 14 bases. The CDR3, as DNA: TGCAGCTCAGGAGAGGTCGAGAACACTGAAGCTTTCTTT. It translates to CSSGEVENTEAFF.

The rearrangement uses TRBV5-6 and TRBJ2-3, with 8 bases identical to TRBD1. The CDR3 runs 17 residues. Germline V gene lookup returns CDR1 SGHDT and CDR2 YYEEEE. V lost 4 bases and J lost 2; bases outside the gene matches: 12. CDR3 residues: CASSAQTGVGATDTQYF. The CDR3 coding sequence is TGTGCCAGCAGCGCCCAGACAGGGGTGGGGGCCACAGATACGCAGTATTTT.

The chain couples TRBV28 to TRBJ1-1, with D possibly matching TRBD1 (6 bases). CDR3 length equals 14 residues. V shed 6 bases and J shed 5 bases, with 16 bases lying between them. Germline V gives CDR1 MDHEN, CDR2 SYDVKM. In DNA, the CDR3 is TGTGCCAGCAGCCGGAGGGGGGAGAGAACTGAAGCTTTCTTT. Its translation: CASSRRGERTEAFF.

This clone has only a few counts. The CDR3 coding sequence is TGTGCCAGCAGCAAGGGGGGGACCGTGGTCACTGAAGCTTTCTTT. This codes for CASSKGGTVVTEAFF. V usage is TRBV14 and J usage is TRBJ1-1; weak D call: TRBD1 (6 bases). The CDR3 runs 15 residues. V was shortened by 5 bases and J by 4 bases, with 17 bases between the two germline ends. Germline V gives CDR1 SGHDN, CDR2 FVKESK.

The table lists this clone with a few counts. The chain uses TRBV29-1 and TRBJ1-4, with 8 positions matching TRBD1. V shed 7 bases, J shed 3 bases, and the junction held 4 bases outside the gene matches. This CDR3 is 13 amino acids long. From germline, CDR1 is SQVTM and CDR2 ANQGSEA. The CDR3: CSAGQGPNEKLFF. CDR3 sequence (DNA): TGCAGCGCAGGACAGGGACCTAATGAAAAACTGTTTTTT.

The chain employs TRBV27 and TRBJ2-5, with D possibly matching TRBD2 (5 bases). V lost 6 bases and J 7 bases, leaving 15 bases between the germline ends. Germline lookup yields CDR1 MNHEY and CDR2 SMNVEV (reference sequence). The CDR3 totals 13 residues. As DNA, the CDR3 is TGTGCCAGCAGCCTTCGAGGGAGCGGGACCCAGTACTTC. Protein sequence: CASSLRGSGTQYF.

The chain recombines TRBV15 with TRBJ2-5; the match to TRBD2 covers 7 bases. CDR1 and CDR2 from the germline V gene are LNHNV and YYDKDF (reference sequence). The CDR3 loop spans 15 amino acids. The J segment lost 7 bases and the V segment lost 5 bases, leaving 13 bases of the junction unmatched. CDR3 bases: TGTGCCACCAGCCTGCGGAGCGGGGCCATCGGGACCCAGTACTTC. It codes for CATSLRSGAIGTQYF.

This sequence joins TRBV2 and TRBJ1-1, with 7 bases fitting TRBD1. V trimming: 7 bases; J trimming: 0 bases; junction bases outside the gene matches: 5. The CDR3 is 14 amino acids. Germline V gene data show CDR1 as SNHLY and CDR2 as FYNNEI. CDR3 sequence: CASTGDRVNTEAFF. The CDR3 DNA is TGTGCCAGCACCGGGGACAGAGTGAACACTGAAGCTTTCTTT.

The gene calls are TRBV29-1 and TRBJ1-1, with 7 bases fitting TRBD1. This CDR3 spans 14 amino acids. CDR1 is SQVTM, CDR2 ANQGSEA, per germline. The trim removed 4 bases at V and 2 bases at J, leaving 7 bases unmatched. The CDR3 nucleotides are TGCAGCGTTGTTCTCCGGACAGGCAACACTGAAGCTTTCTTT. This translates into CSVVLRTGNTEAFF.